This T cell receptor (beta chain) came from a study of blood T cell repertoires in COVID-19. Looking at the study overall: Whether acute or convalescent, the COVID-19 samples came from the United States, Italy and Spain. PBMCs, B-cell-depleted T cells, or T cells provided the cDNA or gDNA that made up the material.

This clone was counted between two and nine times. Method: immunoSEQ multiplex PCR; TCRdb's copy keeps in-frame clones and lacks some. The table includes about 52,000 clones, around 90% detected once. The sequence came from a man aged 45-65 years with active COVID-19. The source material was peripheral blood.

The CDR3 protein is CASSDRGRANGYTF. CDR3 DNA: TGTGCCAGTAGCGACAGGGGGCGGGCGAATGGCTACACCTTC. The chain is built from TRBV19 and TRBJ1-2; 10 bases fit TRBD1. This CDR3 contains 14 residues. Germline V gene sequence: CDR1 LNHDA, CDR2 SQIVND (reference sequence). Losses at the gene ends were 6 bases for V and 6 bases for J; bases not matched to a gene: 7.